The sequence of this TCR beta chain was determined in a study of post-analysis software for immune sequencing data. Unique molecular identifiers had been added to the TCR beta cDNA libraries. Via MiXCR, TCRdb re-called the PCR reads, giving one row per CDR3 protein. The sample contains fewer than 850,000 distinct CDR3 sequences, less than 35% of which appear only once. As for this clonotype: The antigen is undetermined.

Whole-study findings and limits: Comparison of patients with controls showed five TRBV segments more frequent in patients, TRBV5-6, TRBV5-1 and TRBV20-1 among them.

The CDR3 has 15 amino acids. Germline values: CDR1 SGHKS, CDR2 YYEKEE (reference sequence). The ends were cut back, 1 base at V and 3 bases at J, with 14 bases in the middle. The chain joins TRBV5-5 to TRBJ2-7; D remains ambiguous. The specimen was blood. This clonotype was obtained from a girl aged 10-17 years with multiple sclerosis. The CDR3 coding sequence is TGTGCCAGCAGCTTGCAAGCTTACTCACTCTACGAGCAGTACTTC. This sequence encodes CASSLQAYSLYEQYF.